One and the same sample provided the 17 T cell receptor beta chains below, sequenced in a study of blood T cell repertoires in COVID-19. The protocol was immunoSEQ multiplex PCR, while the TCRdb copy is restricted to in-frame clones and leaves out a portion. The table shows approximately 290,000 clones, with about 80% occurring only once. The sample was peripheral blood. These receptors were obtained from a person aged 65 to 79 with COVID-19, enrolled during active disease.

The CDR3: CASSPPGDRGLRTEAFF. CDR3 nucleotide sequence: TGTGCCAGCAGTCCCCCCGGGGACAGGGGGTTACGGACTGAAGCTTTCTTT. V is TRBV6-6 and J is TRBJ1-1; 11 bases are shared with TRBD1. The CDR3 runs 17 residues. V lost 5 bases and J lost 5; bases outside the gene matches: 13. Germline CDR1 reads MNHNY; CDR2 reads SVGAGI (reference sequence).

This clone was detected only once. CDR3 in amino acids: CASSFSPSGNTIYF. The CDR3 region has the DNA TGTGCCAGCAGCTTTTCTCCGTCTGGAAACACCATATATTTT. The chain combines TRBV11-2 with TRBJ1-3, with unresolved D. Germline CDR1 reads SGHAT; CDR2 reads FQNNGV. The length of the CDR3 is 14 residues. The germline V and J ends were trimmed by 3 bases and 1 base, with 7 bases remaining between them.

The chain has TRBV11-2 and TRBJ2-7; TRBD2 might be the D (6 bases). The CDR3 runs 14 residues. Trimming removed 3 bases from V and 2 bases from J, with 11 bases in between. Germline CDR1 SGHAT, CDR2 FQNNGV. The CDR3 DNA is TGTGCCAGCAGCTTGGGGGGATCAACCTACGAGCAGTACTTC. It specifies CASSLGGSTYEQYF.

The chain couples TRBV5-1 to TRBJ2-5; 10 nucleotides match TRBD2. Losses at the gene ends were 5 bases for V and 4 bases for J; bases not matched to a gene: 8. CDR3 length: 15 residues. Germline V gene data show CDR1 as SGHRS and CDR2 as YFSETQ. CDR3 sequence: CASRASGGISETQYF. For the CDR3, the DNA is TGCGCCAGCAGAGCTAGCGGGGGAATATCAGAGACCCAGTACTTC.

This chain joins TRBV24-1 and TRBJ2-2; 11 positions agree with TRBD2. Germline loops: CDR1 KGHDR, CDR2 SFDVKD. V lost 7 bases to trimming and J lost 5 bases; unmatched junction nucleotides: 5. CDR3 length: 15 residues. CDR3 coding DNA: TGTGCCACCAGGGCTAGCGGGAGGAATACCGGGGAGCTGTTTTTT. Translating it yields CATRASGRNTGELFF.

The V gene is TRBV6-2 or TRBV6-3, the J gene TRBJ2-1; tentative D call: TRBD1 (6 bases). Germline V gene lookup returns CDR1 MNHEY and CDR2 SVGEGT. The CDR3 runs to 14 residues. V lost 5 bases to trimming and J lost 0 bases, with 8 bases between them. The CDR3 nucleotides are TGTGCCAGCAGTCAGGGGAGCTCCTACAATGAGCAGTTCTTC. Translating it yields CASSQGSSYNEQFF.

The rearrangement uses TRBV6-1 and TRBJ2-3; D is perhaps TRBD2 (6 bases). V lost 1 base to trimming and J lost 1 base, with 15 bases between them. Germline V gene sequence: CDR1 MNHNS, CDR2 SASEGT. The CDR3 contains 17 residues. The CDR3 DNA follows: TGTGCCAGCAGTGAAGTTGGGCGGGGCAGCGGCACAGATACGCAGTATTTT. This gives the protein CASSEVGRGSGTDTQYF.

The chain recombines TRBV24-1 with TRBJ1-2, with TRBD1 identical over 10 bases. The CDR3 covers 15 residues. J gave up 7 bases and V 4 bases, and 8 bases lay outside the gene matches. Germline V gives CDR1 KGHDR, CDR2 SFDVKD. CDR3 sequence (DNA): TGTGCCACCAGTGAATCCGGGACAGGGGTTCGTGGCTACACCTTC. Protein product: CATSESGTGVRGYTF.

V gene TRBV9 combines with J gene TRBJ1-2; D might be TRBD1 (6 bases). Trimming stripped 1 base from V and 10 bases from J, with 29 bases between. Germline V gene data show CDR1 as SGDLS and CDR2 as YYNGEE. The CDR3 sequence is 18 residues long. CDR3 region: CASSVNPENQGNGGAYTF. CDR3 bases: TGTGCCAGCAGCGTAAACCCCGAAAACCAGGGGAACGGTGGTGCCTACACCTTC.

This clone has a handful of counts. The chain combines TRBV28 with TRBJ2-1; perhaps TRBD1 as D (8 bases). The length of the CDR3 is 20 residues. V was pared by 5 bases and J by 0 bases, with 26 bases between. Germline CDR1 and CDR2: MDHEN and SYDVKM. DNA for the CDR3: TGTGCCAGCAGTCCGTGGACAGGGACCGGCGGCGGGAGCTCCTACAATGAGCAGTTCTTC. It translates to CASSPWTGTGGGSSYNEQFF.

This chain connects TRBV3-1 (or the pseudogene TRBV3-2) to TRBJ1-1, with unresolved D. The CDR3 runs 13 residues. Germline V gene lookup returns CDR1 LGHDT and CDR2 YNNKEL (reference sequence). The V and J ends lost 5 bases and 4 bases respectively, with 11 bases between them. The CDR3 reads CASSSGRSTEAFF. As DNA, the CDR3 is TGTGCCAGCAGCTCGGGGAGGAGCACTGAAGCTTTCTTT.

The CDR3: CASSPGSYGYTF. DNA of the CDR3: TGTGCCAGCAGTCCCGGTTCCTATGGCTACACCTTC. The chain employs TRBV12-3 or TRBV12-4 and TRBJ1-2; D ambiguous. CDR3 size: 12 residues. Trimming removed 5 bases from V and 4 bases from J, with 8 bases in between.

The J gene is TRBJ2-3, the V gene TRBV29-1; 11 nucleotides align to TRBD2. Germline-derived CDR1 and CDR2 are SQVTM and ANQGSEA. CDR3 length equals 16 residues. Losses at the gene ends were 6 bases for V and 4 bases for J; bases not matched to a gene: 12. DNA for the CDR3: TGCAGCGTGGTCAGGGGACTAGCGGCAGGGGCAGATACGCAGTATTTT. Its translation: CSVVRGLAAGADTQYF.

CDR3 residues: CASSRFTGPQPQHF. As DNA, the CDR3 is TGTGCCAGCAGCCGATTTACAGGGCCCCAGCCCCAGCATTTT. V usage is TRBV28 and J usage is TRBJ1-5; TRBD1 is a possible D gene (6 bases). Per germline, CDR1 MDHEN and CDR2 SYDVKM. V lost 6 bases and J 7 bases, leaving 16 bases between the germline ends. The CDR3 covers 14 residues.

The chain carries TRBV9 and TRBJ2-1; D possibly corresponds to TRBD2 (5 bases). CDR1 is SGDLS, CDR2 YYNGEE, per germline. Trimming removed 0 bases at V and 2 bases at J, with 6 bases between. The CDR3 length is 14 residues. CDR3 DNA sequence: TGTGCCAGCAGCGTAGCGGGAACCTACAATGAGCAGTTCTTC. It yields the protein CASSVAGTYNEQFF.

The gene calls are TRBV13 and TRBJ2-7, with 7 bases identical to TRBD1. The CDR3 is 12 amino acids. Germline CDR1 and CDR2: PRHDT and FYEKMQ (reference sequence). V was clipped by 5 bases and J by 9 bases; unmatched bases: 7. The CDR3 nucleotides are TGTGCCAGCAGCGATCAAGGGGGCGGGCAGTACTTC. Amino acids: CASSDQGGGQYF.

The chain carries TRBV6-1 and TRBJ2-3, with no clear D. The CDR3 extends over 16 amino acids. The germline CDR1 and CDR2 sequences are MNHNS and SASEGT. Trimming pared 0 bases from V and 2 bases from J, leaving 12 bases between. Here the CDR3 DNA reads TGTGCCAGCAGTGAAGCGCTACTCCTCTCCACAGATACGCAGTATTTT. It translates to CASSEALLLSTDTQYF.